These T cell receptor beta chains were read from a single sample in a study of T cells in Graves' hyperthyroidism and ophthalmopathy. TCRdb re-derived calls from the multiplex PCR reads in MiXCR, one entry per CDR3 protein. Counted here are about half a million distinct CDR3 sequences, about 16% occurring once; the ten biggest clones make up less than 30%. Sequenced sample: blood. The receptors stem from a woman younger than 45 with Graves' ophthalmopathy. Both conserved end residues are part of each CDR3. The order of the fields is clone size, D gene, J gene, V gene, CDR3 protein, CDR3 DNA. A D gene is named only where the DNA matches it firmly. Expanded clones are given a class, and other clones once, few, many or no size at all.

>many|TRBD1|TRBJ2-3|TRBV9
CASSDRTGSTDTQYF
TGTGCCAGCAGCGACAGGACAGGTAGCACAGATACGCAGTATTTT
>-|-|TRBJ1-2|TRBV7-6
CASSSPGSSYGYTF
TGTGCCAGCAGCTCCCCGGGATCGTCCTATGGCTACACCTTC
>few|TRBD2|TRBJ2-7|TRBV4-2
CASSQEELAGSYEQYF
TGTGCCAGCAGCCAAGAGGAACTAGCGGGAAGCTACGAGCAGTACTTC
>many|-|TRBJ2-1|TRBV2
CASSPLRLSGNEQFF
TGTGCCAGCAGTCCCTTACGACTATCAGGTAATGAGCAGTTCTTC
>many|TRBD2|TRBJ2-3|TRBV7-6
CASSPAGLTDTQYF
TGTGCCAGCAGCCCAGCGGGGCTCACAGATACGCAGTATTTT
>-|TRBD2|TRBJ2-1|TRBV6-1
CASSYQSPGLAGNEQFF
TGTGCCAGCAGCTACCAGTCCCCGGGACTAGCGGGAAATGAGCAGTTCTTC
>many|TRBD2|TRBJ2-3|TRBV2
CASSTGGSGGDTQYF
TGTGCCAGCAGTACCGGCGGGAGTGGAGGAGATACGCAGTATTTT
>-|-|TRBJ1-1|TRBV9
CASSKELVTEAFF
TGTGCCAGCAGCAAGGAACTGGTCACTGAAGCTTTCTTT
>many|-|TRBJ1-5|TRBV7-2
CASSFNSGPNQPQHF
TGTGCCAGCAGCTTCAACTCAGGGCCAAATCAGCCCCAGCATTTT
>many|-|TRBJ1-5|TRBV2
CASSPSLGGVGQPQHF
TGTGCCAGCAGCCCTTCTTTAGGGGGAGTAGGTCAGCCCCAGCATTTT
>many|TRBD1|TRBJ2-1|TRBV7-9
CASSRDRGRSEEQFF
TGTGCCAGCAGCCGCGACAGGGGGCGCTCGGAGGAGCAGTTCTTC
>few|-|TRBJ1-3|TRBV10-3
CAISERGGGNTIYF
TGTGCCATCAGTGAGCGGGGAGGTGGAAACACCATATATTTT
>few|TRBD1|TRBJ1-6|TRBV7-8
CASSLQGALNSPLHF
TGTGCCAGCAGCTTACAGGGGGCGCTTAATTCACCCCTCCACTTT
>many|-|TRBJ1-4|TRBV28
CASSLWGTLANEKLFF
TGTGCCAGCAGTTTATGGGGAACGCTAGCTAATGAAAAACTGTTTTTT
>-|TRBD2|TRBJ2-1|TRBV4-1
CASSQPRTRVVNDEQFF
TGCGCCAGCAGCCAACCTAGGACTAGGGTTGTCAACGATGAGCAGTTCTTC
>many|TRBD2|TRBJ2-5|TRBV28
CASSGGAGAETQYF
TGTGCCAGCAGTGGGGGAGCGGGAGCAGAGACCCAGTACTTC
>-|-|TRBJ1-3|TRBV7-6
CASSLARGFGNTIYF
TGTGCCAGCAGCTTAGCGCGAGGGTTTGGAAACACCATATATTTT
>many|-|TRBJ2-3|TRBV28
CASSTPGSADTQYF
TGTGCCAGCAGTACCCCTGGCAGCGCAGATACGCAGTATTTT
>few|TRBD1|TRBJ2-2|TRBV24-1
CATSDPRTGGASGELFF
TGTGCCACCAGTGATCCGAGGACAGGGGGCGCTTCCGGGGAGCTGTTTTTT
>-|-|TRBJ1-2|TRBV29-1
CSVDVQGSYYGYTF
TGCAGCGTTGATGTTCAGGGATCGTACTATGGCTACACCTTC
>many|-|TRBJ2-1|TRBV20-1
CSARNRALRNEQFF
TGCAGTGCTAGAAACAGGGCCCTGCGAAATGAGCAGTTCTTC
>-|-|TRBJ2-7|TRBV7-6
CASSGLTRGYEQYF
TGTGCCAGCAGCGGACTAACCAGGGGTTACGAGCAGTACTTC
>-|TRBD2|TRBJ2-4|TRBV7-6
CASSSFGRPGKNIQYF
TGTGCCAGCAGCTCTTTCGGGAGGCCAGGCAAAAACATTCAGTACTTC
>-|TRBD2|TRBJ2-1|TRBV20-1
CSARRLAGGPSSYNEQFF
TGCAGTGCTAGGAGGTTAGCGGGAGGCCCGAGCTCCTACAATGAGCAGTTCTTC
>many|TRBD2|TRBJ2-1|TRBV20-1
CSASELAGGVNYNEQFF
TGCAGTGCTAGCGAACTAGCGGGAGGAGTTAACTACAATGAGCAGTTCTTC
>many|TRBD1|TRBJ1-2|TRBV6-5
CASSYSGDSGYTF
TGTGCCAGCAGTTACTCGGGGGACAGTGGCTACACCTTC
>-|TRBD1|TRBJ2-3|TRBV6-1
CASRKGYRGKTGASTDTQYF
TGTGCCAGCAGGAAGGGCTACAGGGGAAAGACTGGAGCTAGCACAGATACGCAGTATTTT
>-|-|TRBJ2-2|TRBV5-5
CASSLGTWGNTGELFF
TGTGCCAGCAGCTTGGGGACGTGGGGGAACACCGGGGAGCTGTTTTTT
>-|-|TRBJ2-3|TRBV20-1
CSARERGADTQYF
TGCAGTGCTAGAGAGAGAGGGGCAGATACGCAGTATTTT
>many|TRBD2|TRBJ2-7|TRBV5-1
CASSGGLAGGSGEQYF
TGCGCCAGCAGCGGGGGACTAGCGGGAGGTTCGGGAGAGCAGTACTTC
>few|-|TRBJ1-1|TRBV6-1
CASSRQGSRNTEAFF
TGTGCCAGCAGCCGCCAGGGAAGTAGGAACACTGAAGCTTTCTTT
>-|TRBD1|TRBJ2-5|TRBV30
CAWSVDRGETQYF
TGTGCCTGGAGTGTTGACAGGGGAGAGACCCAGTACTTC
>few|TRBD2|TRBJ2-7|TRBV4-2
CASSQERREEYEQYF
TGTGCCAGCAGCCAAGAGCGGCGGGAGGAATACGAGCAGTACTTC
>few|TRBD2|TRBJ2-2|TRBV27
CASSPGLAGVGGELFF
TGTGCCAGCAGTCCAGGACTAGCGGGAGTTGGGGGGGAGCTGTTTTTT
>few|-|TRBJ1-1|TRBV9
CASSVDHTEAFF
TGTGCCAGCAGCGTAGACCACACTGAAGCTTTCTTT
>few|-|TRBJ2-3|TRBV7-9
CASTRGRRLDTQYF
TGTGCCAGCACCAGGGGACGGAGGTTAGATACGCAGTATTTT
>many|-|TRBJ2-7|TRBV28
CASRSTASYEQYF
TGTGCCAGCAGATCCACGGCTTCCTACGAGCAGTACTTC
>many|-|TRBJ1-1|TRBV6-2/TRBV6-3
CASRDDAEAFF
TGTGCCAGCAGAGATGACGCTGAAGCTTTCTTT
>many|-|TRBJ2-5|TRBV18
CASSSTEYQETQYF
TGTGCCAGCTCATCAACAGAGTACCAAGAGACCCAGTACTTC
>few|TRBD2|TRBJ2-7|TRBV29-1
CSAWGGDEQYF
TGCAGCGCCTGGGGGGGGGACGAGCAGTACTTC
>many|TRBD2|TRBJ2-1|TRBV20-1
CSARGLAGVGHNEQFF
TGCAGTGCTAGGGGTCTAGCGGGAGTGGGGCACAATGAGCAGTTCTTC
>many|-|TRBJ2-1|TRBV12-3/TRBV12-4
CASSLSVWLIHEQFF
TGTGCCAGCAGTTTAAGCGTCTGGTTGATTCATGAGCAGTTCTTC
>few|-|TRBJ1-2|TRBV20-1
CSAWGLNTGYTF
TGCAGTGCCTGGGGCCTCAACACTGGCTACACCTTC
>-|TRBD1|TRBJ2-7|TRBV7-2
CASSSSTGGVKQYF
TGTGCCAGCAGCTCTTCGACAGGGGGCGTGAAGCAGTACTTC
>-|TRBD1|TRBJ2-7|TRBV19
CASSKMGQGYEQYF
TGTGCCAGTAGTAAAATGGGACAGGGCTACGAGCAGTACTTC
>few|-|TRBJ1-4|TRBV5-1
CASSRGQHSTNEKLFF
TGCGCCAGCAGCCGAGGACAGCACTCAACTAATGAAAAACTGTTTTTT
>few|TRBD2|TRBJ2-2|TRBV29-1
CSVRQAGGGGELFF
TGCAGCGTCCGACAAGCGGGAGGTGGCGGGGAGCTGTTTTTT
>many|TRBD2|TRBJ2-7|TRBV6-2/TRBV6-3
CASSYRGGVAVLYEQYF
TGTGCCAGCAGTTATCGGGGGGGTGTGGCAGTACTTTACGAGCAGTACTTC
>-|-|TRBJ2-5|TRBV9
CASSVDQSQETQYF
TGTGCCAGCAGCGTAGACCAGTCGCAAGAGACCCAGTACTTC
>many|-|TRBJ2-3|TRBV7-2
CASSLAITDTQYF
TGTGCCAGCAGCTTAGCAATAACTGATACGCAGTATTTT
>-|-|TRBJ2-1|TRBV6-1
CASSGQPNNEKFF
TGTGCCAGCTCGGGACAACCAAACAATGAGAAGTTCTTC
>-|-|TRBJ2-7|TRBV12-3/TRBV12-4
CASQTGFGFEQYF
TGTGCCAGCCAGACCGGCTTCGGTTTTGAGCAGTACTTC